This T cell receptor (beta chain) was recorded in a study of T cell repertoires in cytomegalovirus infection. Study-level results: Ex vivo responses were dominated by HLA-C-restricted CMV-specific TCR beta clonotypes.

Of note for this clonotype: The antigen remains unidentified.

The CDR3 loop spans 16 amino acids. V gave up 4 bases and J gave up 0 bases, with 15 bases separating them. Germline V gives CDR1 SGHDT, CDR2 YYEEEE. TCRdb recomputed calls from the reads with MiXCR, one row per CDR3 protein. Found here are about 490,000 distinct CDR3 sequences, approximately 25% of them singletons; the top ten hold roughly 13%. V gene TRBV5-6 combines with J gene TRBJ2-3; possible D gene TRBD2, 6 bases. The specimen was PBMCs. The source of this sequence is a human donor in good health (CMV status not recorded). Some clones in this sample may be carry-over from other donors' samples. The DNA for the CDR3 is TGTGCCAGCAGCGCGGGGTTTAGCCTTAGCACAGATACGCAGTATTTT. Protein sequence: CASSAGFSLSTDTQYF.